The T cell receptor (beta chain) under discussion was sequenced for a study of cytomegalovirus exposure and HLA in healthy donors. Notes on the study in general: Later analysis identified about 17,000 TCR beta sequences associated with HLA alleles, using a false discovery rate threshold of 0.05. About 87% or about 30% of the time was how often most TCR beta V segments were productive, according to an earlier analysis.

The study ran its PCR with 60 Vbeta and 13 Jbeta primers. Per the original data handling: A follow-up analysis tallied around 80 million unique TCR beta chains, roughly 9.9 million shared. This table comes from immunoSEQ multiplex PCR, and its TCRdb copy is limited to in-frame clones, with some not included. The V and J calls and clone size come from that table; D and trimming were worked out from the DNA. Of roughly 130,000 clones in the sample, approximately 78% were seen once. A note on this clone: Antigen unknown.

This CDR3 has 12 amino acids. V was trimmed by 2 bases and J by 5 bases, leaving 7 bases between them. CDR1 is SEHNR, CDR2 FQNEAQ, per germline (reference sequence). The TCR sequence derives from a woman in her forties in good health and CMV-seropositive. The rearrangement joins TRBV7-9 to TRBJ2-7; no reliable D call. The sample consisted of PBMCs. CDR3 coding DNA: TGTGCCAGCAGCTTAATTTCCAACGAGCAGTACTTC. Translating it yields CASSLISNEQYF. The full variable domain, with the rest looked up from reference TRBV7-9 and TRBJ2-7, is DTGVSQNPRHKITKRGQNVTFRCDPISEHNRLYWYRQTLGQGPEFLTYFQNEAQLEKSRLLSDRFSAERPKGSFSTLEIQRTEQGDSAMYLCASSLISNEQYFGPGTRLTVT.